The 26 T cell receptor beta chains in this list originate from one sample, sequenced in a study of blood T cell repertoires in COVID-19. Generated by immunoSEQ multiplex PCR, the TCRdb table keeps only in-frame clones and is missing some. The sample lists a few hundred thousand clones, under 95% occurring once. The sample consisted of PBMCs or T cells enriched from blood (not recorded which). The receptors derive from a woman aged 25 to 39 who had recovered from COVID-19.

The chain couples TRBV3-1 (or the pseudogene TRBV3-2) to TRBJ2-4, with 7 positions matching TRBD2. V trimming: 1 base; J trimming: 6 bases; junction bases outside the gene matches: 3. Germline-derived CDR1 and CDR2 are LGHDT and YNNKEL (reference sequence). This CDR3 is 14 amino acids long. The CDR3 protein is CASSQGLAANIQYF. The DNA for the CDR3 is TGTGCCAGCAGCCAAGGGCTAGCGGCAAACATTCAGTACTTC.

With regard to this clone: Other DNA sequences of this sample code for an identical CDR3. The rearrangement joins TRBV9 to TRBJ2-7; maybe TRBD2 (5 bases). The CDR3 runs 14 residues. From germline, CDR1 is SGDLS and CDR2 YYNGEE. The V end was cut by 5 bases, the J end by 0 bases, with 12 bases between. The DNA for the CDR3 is TGTGCCAGCAGTGCTACGGGGAGCTCCTACGAGCAGTACTTC. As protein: CASSATGSSYEQYF.

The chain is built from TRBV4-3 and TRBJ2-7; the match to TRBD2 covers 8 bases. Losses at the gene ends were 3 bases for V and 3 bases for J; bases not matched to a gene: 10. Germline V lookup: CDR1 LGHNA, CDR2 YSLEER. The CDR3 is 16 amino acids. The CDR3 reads CASSQGLTSGNYEQYF. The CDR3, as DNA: TGCGCCAGCAGCCAGGGACTCACTAGCGGTAACTACGAGCAGTACTTC.

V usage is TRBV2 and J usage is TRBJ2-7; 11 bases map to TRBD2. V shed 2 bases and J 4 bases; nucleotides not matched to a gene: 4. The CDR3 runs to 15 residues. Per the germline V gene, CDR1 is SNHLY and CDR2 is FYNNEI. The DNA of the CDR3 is TGTGCCAGCAGTGAACCCGGGACTAGCGGATACGAGCAGTACTTC. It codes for CASSEPGTSGYEQYF. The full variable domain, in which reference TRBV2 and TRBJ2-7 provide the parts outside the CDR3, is EPEVTQTPSHQVTQMGQEVILRCVPISNHLYFYWYRQILGQKVEFLVSFYNNEISEKSEIFDDQFSVERPDGSNFTLKIRSTKLEDSAMYFCASSEPGTSGYEQYFGPGTRLTVT.

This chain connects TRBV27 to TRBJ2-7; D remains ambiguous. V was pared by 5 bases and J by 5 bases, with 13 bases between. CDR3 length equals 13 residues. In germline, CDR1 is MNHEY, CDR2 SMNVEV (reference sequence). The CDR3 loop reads CASSPTVLHEQYF. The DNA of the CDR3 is TGTGCCAGCAGTCCTACCGTTCTGCACGAGCAGTACTTC.

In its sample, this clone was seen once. The CDR3 reads CASSLGGEQFF. The CDR3 DNA reads TGTGCCAGCAGCTTAGGGGGGGAGCAGTTCTTC. The genes are TRBV7-3 and TRBJ2-1, with D perhaps TRBD2 (6 bases). CDR3 length: 11 amino acids. V dropped 2 bases and J dropped 10 bases, with 6 bases sitting between them. Germline assignment: CDR1 SGHTA and CDR2 FQGTGA.

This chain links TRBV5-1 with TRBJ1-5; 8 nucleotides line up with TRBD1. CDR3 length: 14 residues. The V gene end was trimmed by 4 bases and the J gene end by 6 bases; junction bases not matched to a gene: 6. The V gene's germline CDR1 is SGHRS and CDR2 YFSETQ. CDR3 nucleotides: TGCGCCAGCAGCCCAGACAGGGGTGGTCAGCCCCAGCATTTT. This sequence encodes CASSPDRGGQPQHF.

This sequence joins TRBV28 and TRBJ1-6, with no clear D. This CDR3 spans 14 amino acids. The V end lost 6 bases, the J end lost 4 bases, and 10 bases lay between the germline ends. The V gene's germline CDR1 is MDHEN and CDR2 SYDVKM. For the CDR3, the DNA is TGTGCCAGCAGCCCCCCCCGTTATAATTCACCCCTCCACTTT. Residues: CASSPPRYNSPLHF.

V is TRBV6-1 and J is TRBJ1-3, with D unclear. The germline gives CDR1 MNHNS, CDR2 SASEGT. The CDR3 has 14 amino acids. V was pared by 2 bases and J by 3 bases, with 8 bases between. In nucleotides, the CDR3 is TGTGCCAGCAGTGAAATTTGGAGTGGAAACACCATATATTTT. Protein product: CASSEIWSGNTIYF.

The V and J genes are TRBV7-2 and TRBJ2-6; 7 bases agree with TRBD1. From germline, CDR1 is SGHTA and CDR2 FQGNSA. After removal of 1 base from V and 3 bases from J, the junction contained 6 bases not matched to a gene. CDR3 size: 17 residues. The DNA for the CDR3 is TGTGCCAGCAGCTTAGTCGGCAGGGGGTTTGGGGCCAACGTCCTGACTTTC. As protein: CASSLVGRGFGANVLTF.

Written as DNA, the CDR3 is TGCGCCAGCAGCTTGCAGCTACAGGGGGCATTGGGAACTGAAGCTTTCTTT. It specifies CASSLQLQGALGTEAFF. This rearrangement joins TRBV5-1 to TRBJ1-1; TRBD1 agrees at 9 bases. CDR1 and CDR2 from the germline V gene are SGHRS and YFSETQ. The trim removed 1 base at V and 5 bases at J, leaving 12 bases unmatched. This CDR3 is built from 17 residues.

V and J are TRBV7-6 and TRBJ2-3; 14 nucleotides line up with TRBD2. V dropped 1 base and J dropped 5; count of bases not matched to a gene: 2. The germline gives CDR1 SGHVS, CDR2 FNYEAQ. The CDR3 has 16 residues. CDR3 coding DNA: TGTGCCAGCAGCTTAGAGGGACTAGCGGGAGTAGATACGCAGTATTTT. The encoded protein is CASSLEGLAGVDTQYF.

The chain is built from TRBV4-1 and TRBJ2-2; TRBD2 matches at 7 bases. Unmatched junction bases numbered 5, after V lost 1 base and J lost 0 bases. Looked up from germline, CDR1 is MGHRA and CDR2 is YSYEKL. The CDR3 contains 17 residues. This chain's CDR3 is CASSQASGVTNTGELFF. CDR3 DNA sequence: TGCGCCAGCAGCCAAGCTAGCGGCGTGACGAACACCGGGGAGCTGTTTTTT.

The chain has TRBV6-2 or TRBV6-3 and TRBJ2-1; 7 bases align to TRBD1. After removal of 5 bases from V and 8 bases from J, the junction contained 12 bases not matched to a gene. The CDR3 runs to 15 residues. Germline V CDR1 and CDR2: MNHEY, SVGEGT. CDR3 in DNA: TGTGCCAGCAGTACCCCGACAGGGTGGTCCGATGAGCAGTTCTTC. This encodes CASSTPTGWSDEQFF.

The CDR3 loop reads CASSSTGTVEQYF. CDR3 DNA: TGTGCCAGCAGTTCGACCGGGACAGTCGAGCAGTACTTC. The rearrangement joins TRBV12-3 or TRBV12-4 to TRBJ2-7, with 7 positions matching TRBD1. J lost 6 bases, V lost 4 bases, and 6 bases had no gene match. This CDR3 region has 13 residues.

CDR3 protein: CATSDRGTGGEEQFF. The CDR3 nucleotides are TGTGCCACCAGTGATCGGGGGACAGGGGGAGAGGAGCAGTTCTTC. The chain links TRBV24-1 to TRBJ2-1; 11 positions agree with TRBD1. V shed 3 bases, J shed 10 bases, and the junction held 7 bases outside the gene matches. Germline V CDR1 and CDR2: KGHDR, SFDVKD. This CDR3 region has 15 residues.

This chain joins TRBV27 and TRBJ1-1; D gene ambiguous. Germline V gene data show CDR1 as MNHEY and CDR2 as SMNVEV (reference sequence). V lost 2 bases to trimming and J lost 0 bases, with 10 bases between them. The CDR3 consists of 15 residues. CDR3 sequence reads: CASSLKWAMNTEAFF. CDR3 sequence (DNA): TGTGCCAGCAGTTTAAAATGGGCAATGAACACTGAAGCTTTCTTT.

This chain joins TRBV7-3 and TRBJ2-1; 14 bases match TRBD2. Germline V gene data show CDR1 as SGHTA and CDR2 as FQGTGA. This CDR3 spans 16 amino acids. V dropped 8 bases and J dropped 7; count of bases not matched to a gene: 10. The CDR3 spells CASRLAGGPGTNEQFF. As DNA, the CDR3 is TGTGCCAGCCGACTAGCGGGAGGGCCGGGTACGAATGAGCAGTTCTTC.

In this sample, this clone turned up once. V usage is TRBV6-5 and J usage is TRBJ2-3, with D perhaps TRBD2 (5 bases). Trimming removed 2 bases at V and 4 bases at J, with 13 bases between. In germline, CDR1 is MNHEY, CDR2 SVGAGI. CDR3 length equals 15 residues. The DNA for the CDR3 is TGTGCCAGCAGTTACGGCGGCGGAGGAGCAGATACGCAGTATTTT. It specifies CASSYGGGGADTQYF.

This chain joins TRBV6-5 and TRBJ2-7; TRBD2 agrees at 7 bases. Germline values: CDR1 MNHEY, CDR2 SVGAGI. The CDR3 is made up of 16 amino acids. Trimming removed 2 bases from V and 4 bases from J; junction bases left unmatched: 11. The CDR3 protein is CASSYVWGGDPYEQYF. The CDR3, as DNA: TGTGCCAGCAGTTACGTCTGGGGGGGGGACCCATACGAGCAGTACTTC.

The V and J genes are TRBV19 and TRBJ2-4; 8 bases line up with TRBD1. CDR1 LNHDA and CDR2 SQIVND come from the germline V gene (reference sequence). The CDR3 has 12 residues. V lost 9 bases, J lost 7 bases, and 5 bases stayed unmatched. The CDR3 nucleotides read TGTGCCAGCCGACAGGGGAAGAACATTCAGTACTTC. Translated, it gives CASRQGKNIQYF.

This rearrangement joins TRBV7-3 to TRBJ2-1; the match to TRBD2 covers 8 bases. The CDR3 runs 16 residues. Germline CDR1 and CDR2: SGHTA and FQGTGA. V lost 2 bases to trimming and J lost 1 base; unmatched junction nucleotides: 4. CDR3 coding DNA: TGTGCCAGCAGCTTATTGCTAGCGGGTTCCTACAATGAGCAGTTCTTC. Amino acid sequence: CASSLLLAGSYNEQFF.

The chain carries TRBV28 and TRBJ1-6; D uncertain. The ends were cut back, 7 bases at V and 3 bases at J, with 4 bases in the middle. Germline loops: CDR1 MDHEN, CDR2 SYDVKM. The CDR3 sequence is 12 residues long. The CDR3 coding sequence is TGTGCCAGCACTCGCTATAATTCACCCCTCCACTTT. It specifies CASTRYNSPLHF.

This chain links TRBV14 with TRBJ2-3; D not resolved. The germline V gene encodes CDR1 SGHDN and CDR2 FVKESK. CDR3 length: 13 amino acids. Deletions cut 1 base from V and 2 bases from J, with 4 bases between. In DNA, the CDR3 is TGTGCCAGCAGCCAAGGAGCCACAGATACGCAGTATTTT. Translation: CASSQGATDTQYF.

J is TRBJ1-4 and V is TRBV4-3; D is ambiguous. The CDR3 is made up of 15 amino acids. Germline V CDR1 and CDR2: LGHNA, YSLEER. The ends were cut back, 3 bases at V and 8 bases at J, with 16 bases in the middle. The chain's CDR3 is CASSQERVREEKLFF. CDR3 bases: TGCGCCAGCAGCCAGGAACGGGTTCGGGAGGAAAAACTGTTTTTT.

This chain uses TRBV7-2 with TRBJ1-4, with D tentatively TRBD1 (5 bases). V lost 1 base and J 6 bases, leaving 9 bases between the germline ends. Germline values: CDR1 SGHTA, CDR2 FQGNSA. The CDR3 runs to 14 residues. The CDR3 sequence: CASSLGGGDEKLFF. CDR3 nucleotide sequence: TGTGCCAGCAGCTTAGGGGGAGGGGATGAAAAACTGTTTTTT.